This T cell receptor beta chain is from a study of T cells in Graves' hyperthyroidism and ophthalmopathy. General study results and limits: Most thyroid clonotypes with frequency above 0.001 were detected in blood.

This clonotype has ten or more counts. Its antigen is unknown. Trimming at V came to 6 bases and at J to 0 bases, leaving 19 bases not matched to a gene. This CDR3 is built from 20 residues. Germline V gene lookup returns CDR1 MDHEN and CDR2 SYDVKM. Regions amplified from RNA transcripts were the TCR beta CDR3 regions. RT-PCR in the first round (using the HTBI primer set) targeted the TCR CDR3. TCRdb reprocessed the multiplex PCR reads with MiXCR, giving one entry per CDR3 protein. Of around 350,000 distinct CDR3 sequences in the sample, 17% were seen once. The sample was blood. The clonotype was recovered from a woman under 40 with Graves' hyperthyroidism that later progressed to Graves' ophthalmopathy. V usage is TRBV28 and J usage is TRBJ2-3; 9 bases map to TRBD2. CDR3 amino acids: CASSLDLKREVHDSTDTQYF. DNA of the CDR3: TGTGCCAGCAGCCTAGACCTGAAGCGGGAGGTCCACGATAGCACAGATACGCAGTATTTT.